This TCR beta chain was captured in a study of blood T cell repertoires in COVID-19. Profiling relied on immunoSEQ multiplex PCR, and the TCRdb table lists in-frame clones only, not all of them. Of over 10,000 clones in the sample, nearly 90% are singletons; the top ten hold 20%. This clone was recorded a few times. What was sequenced was peripheral blood. This TCR came from a human donor with active COVID-19. The donor label of this sample is uncertain.

The CDR3 reads CASSLAGGTSPLHF. The CDR3 DNA follows: TGTGCCAGCAGCTTGGCGGGGGGAACGTCACCCCTCCACTTT. The chain links TRBV14 to TRBJ1-6; D is perhaps TRBD1 (5 bases). The CDR3 loop spans 14 amino acids. Trimming shortened V by 5 bases and J by 10 bases, and 15 bases separated the two germline ends. CDR1 and CDR2 from the germline V gene are SGHDN and FVKESK.